This entry describes one TCR beta chain. The data belong to a study of blood T cell repertoires in COVID-19. In the study's own analysis: How many nucleated cells were present was estimated from reference gene primer amplification. Using immunoSEQ multiplex PCR, the repertoire was profiled, and TCRdb retains in-frame clones only, with some absent. That table supplies the V and J calls and clone size; D and trimming were determined from the DNA. The sample has about 63,000 clones, about 80% seen once. Sequencing input: peripheral blood. The clonotype was recovered from a woman over 75 with acute or convalescent COVID-19.

The CDR3, as DNA: TGTGCCAGCAGTTTGACTGTCAGCAGTGGGCAGCCCCAGCATTTT. Translation gives CASSLTVSSGQPQHF. The chain combines TRBV28 with TRBJ1-5; no clear D gene. The CDR3 extends over 15 amino acids. The germline gives CDR1 MDHEN, CDR2 SYDVKM. With 3 bases removed from V and 7 bases from J, the gap between germline ends came to 16 bases. The full variable domain, rest sourced from reference TRBV28 and TRBJ1-5, is DVKVTQSSRYLVKRTGEKVFLECVQDMDHENMFWYRQDPGLGLRLIYFSYDVKMKEKGDIPEGYSVSREKKERFSLILESASTNQTSMYLCASSLTVSSGQPQHFGDGTRLSIL.